The rows below give T cell receptor beta chains drawn from one sample of a study of T cell responses to AZD1222 COVID-19 vaccine. Using immunoSEQ multiplex PCR, the repertoire was profiled, and TCRdb retains in-frame clones only, with some absent. The table includes about 160,000 clones, approximately 94% detected once. This specimen was peripheral blood, taken 28 days after the second AZD1222 dose. Receptors originate from an adult who received the AZD1222 COVID-19 vaccine. Both conserved end residues are part of each CDR3. Each record gives: D gene, V gene, J gene, clone size, CDR3 protein, CDR3 DNA. The D gene is left open where the match is weak. Where a row states a size, it is once, few, many or the class of an expanded clone; other rows omit it.

TRBD2,TRBV7-8,TRBJ2-5,.,CASSLVLAGGPQETQYF,TGTGCCAGCAGCTTGGTTCTAGCGGGAGGGCCCCAAGAGACCCAGTACTTC
.,TRBV5-1,TRBJ1-2,.,CASSGANSYTF,TGCGCCAGCAGCGGGGCCAACAGCTACACCTTC
.,TRBV9,TRBJ2-1,.,CASSVVPRDNEQFF,TGTGCCAGCAGCGTAGTACCGCGGGACAATGAGCAGTTCTTC
.,TRBV29-1,TRBJ2-3,.,CSVEDSGSTDTQYF,TGCAGCGTTGAAGACTCAGGGAGCACAGATACGCAGTATTTT
TRBD2,TRBV30,TRBJ2-1,.,CAWSAPTSGYYNEQFF,TGTGCCTGGAGTGCCCCAACTAGCGGGTACTACAATGAGCAGTTCTTC
.,TRBV5-8,TRBJ1-4,.,CASSRIDLEEKLFF,TGTGCCAGCAGCAGGATAGACTTGGAAGAAAAACTGTTTTTT
TRBD2,TRBV2,TRBJ2-7,.,CASSERLLAGSHEQYF,TGTGCCAGCAGTGAAAGGTTACTAGCGGGAAGCCACGAGCAGTACTTC
.,TRBV4-3,TRBJ1-2,once,CASSQDLVQGNNYGYTF,TGCGCCAGCAGCCAAGACCTTGTCCAGGGGAATAACTATGGCTACACCTTC
.,TRBV18,TRBJ1-1,.,CASSPPSGQAFF,TGTGCCAGCTCACCACCGTCAGGGCAAGCTTTCTTT
TRBD2,TRBV2,TRBJ2-7,.,CASSDSGGPTYEQYF,TGTGCCAGCAGTGATTCGGGGGGGCCCACCTACGAGCAGTACTTC
.,TRBV24-1,TRBJ2-1,.,CATSDGAWDEQFF,TGTGCCACCAGTGACGGGGCTTGGGATGAGCAGTTCTTC
.,TRBV7-5,TRBJ1-6,.,CVRSGTGHNSPLHF,TGTGTCAGAAGCGGAACAGGACATAATTCACCCCTCCACTTT
TRBD2,TRBV11-1,TRBJ2-1,once,CASSPGLGIYNEQFF,TGTGCCAGCAGTCCGGGACTAGGGATCTACAATGAGCAGTTCTTC
.,TRBV9,TRBJ2-7,.,CASSGTTGTQKPYEQYF,TGTGCCAGCAGCGGAACCACCGGGACTCAAAAGCCCTACGAGCAGTACTTC
.,TRBV21-1,TRBJ1-6,.,CASSKPGLPNSPLHF,TGTGCCAGCAGCAAACCGGGACTGCCTAATTCACCCCTCCACTTT
.,TRBV19,TRBJ2-7,.,CASSISVAVAEQYF,TGTGCCAGTAGTATATCCGTTGCAGTTGCCGAGCAGTACTTC
.,TRBV19,TRBJ1-6,.,CASGGSYNSPLHF,TGTGCCAGTGGGGGCTCCTATAATTCACCCCTCCACTTT
.,TRBV10-1,TRBJ2-7,once,CASSVIFKYEKGYEQYF,TGCGCCAGCAGTGTCATATTTAAGTATGAGAAGGGTTACGAGCAGTACTTC
.,TRBV18,TRBJ1-1,.,CASSHSEGDTEAFF,TGTGCCAGCTCACATAGTGAGGGAGACACTGAAGCTTTCTTT
.,TRBV12-5,TRBJ2-1,once,CASEPLVYSGEQFF,TGTGCTAGTGAACCCCTGGTTTATTCTGGGGAGCAGTTCTTC
TRBD2,TRBV11-2,TRBJ2-7,.,CASSLGAAGPYEQYF,TGTGCCAGCAGCTTAGGTGCAGCGGGACCCTACGAGCAGTACTTC
TRBD1,TRBV2,TRBJ1-6,.,CASSITGANSPLHF,TGTGCCAGCAGTATAACAGGGGCGAATTCACCCCTCCACTTT
.,TRBV30,TRBJ2-3,.,CAWDPRGVSTDTQYF,TGTGCCTGGGACCCCCGCGGGGTAAGCACAGATACGCAGTATTTT
.,TRBV28,TRBJ2-7,many,CASSQQGYEQYF,TGTGCCAGCAGCCAACAGGGCTACGAGCAGTACTTC
.,TRBV18,TRBJ2-7,once,CASSMGPSYEQYF,TGTGCCAGCTCTATGGGACCATCCTACGAGCAGTACTTC
.,TRBV12-5,TRBJ2-1,once,CASGLPTRPRSSYNEQFF,TGTGCTAGTGGTTTGCCAACTAGGCCACGAAGCTCCTACAATGAGCAGTTCTTC
.,TRBV5-6,TRBJ1-3,.,CASSLAGAEGNTIYF,TGTGCCAGCAGCTTGGCGGGGGCGGAAGGAAACACCATATATTTT
.,TRBV28,TRBJ2-3,.,CASSLRDWAQDTQYF,TGTGCCAGCAGTTTACGGGACTGGGCCCAAGATACGCAGTATTTT
.,TRBV7-2,TRBJ1-2,.,CASSSGGTDSGGYTF,TGTGCCAGCAGCTCAGGAGGTACGGACAGTGGTGGCTACACCTTC
.,TRBV19,TRBJ1-1,.,CASSKGQGTEAFF,TGTGCCAGTAGTAAGGGGCAGGGAACTGAAGCTTTCTTT
.,TRBV5-6,TRBJ2-2,.,CASSLDWPVEGGYTGELFF,TGTGCCAGCAGCTTGGACTGGCCCGTGGAGGGGGGTTACACCGGGGAGCTGTTTTTT
.,TRBV25-1,TRBJ1-6,.,CASSGYRVNSPLHF,TGTGCCAGCAGTGGCTACAGGGTTAATTCACCCCTCCACTTT